This TCR beta chain was documented in a study of human T cells and chemical hapten exposure. General study results and limits: Alopecia in all donors means immunity may differ from healthy individuals.

Each CDR3 protein is one row after TCRdb ran MiXCR on the RACE reads. The table records 190,000 or so distinct CDR3 sequences, approximately 31% of them present only once. V was cut by 3 bases and J by 9 bases, with 20 bases left in between. This CDR3 spans 15 amino acids. Note on this clonotype: What it binds is unknown.

Time point in this sample: pre-sensitization, week 0. Specified treatment: therapeutic diphenylcyclopropenone sensitization with weekly scalp DPC. The total RNA was obtained from whole blood that was not fractionated. This rearrangement joins TRBV12-3 or TRBV12-4 to TRBJ1-2; D perhaps matches TRBD1 (5 bases). The sequencing here drew on whole blood, taken in connection with sensitization to the hapten diphenylcyclopropenone (DPC). The receptor's source is a woman aged 25 to 39 with alopecia areata. Some clones in this sample may be carry-over from other donors' samples. The CDR3 spells CASSLGSEGLRSYTF. Here the CDR3 DNA reads TGTGCCAGCAGTTTGGGGTCCGAGGGGCTTAGGAGCTACACCTTC.